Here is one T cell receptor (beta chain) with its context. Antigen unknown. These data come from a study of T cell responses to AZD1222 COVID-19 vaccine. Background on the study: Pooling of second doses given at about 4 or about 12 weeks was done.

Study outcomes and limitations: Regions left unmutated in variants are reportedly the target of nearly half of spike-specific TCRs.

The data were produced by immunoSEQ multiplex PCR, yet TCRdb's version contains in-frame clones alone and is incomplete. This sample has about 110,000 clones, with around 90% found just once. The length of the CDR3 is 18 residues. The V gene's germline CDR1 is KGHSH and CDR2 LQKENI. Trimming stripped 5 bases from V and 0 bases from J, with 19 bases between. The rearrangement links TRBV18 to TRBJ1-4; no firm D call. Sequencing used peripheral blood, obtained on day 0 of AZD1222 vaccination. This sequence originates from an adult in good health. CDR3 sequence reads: CASSLLGSTQTTNEKLFF. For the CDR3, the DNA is TGTGCCAGCTCATTGTTAGGTTCGACACAGACAACTAATGAAAAACTGTTTTTT.